Here is one T cell receptor beta chain with its context. Its antigen is not known. Trimming stripped 3 bases from V and 5 bases from J, with 16 bases between. The CDR3 totals 15 residues. The germline CDR1 and CDR2 sequences are KGHSH and LQKENI. Measured with immunoSEQ multiplex PCR; TCRdb has only the in-frame clones, and not every one. The sample lists some 100,000 clones, 90% to 95% occurring once. The sample originates from a study of T cell responses to AZD1222 COVID-19 vaccine. Study-wide points: Along spike, vaccine-associated CD4 TCRs were found throughout, with dominance at 160-218 and 743-854. It was only after the peak T cell response that any repertoires were sampled. Of the AZD1222 recipients, only five or six were seropositive at baseline. Spike-specific TCR repertoires showed rising breadth and depth after two AZD1222 doses.

The source was peripheral blood, collected on day 0 of AZD1222 vaccination. The sequence derives from an adult in good health. V and J are TRBV18 and TRBJ1-1; D may be TRBD1 (6 bases). The CDR3, as DNA: TGTGCCAGCTCACCTGTGGGCAGACAGGAAACTGAAGCTTTCTTT. This codes for CASSPVGRQETEAFF.